Described below is a single TCR beta chain sequence and its context. Its antigen remains unidentified. These data belong to a study of CD8+ T cells in alopecia areata. cDNA prepared by RNA extraction and subsequent reverse transcription served as the template for sequencing. Profiled with immunoSEQ multiplex PCR; TCRdb holds only in-frame clones, not every one. The table records 150,000 to 250,000 clones, roughly 60% of them present only once. Study conclusions and caveats: Numerous clones, expanded in lesions, remained in scalp and blood during tofacitinib. In scalp, tofacitinib significantly decreased clonality and expanded CD8+ clones among the top 100.

Documented treatment: oral pan-JAK inhibitor, 5-10 mg twice daily. Trimming pared 3 bases from V and 5 bases from J, leaving 7 bases between. The length of the CDR3 is 12 residues. The germline V gene has CDR1 SGHTA and CDR2 FQGTGA. Specimen: CD4+ T cells sorted from blood, collected at week 24, from a patient treated with tofacitinib. The sequence derives from a human donor with alopecia areata. The chain employs TRBV7-3 and TRBJ2-5; D not resolved. The CDR3 reads CASSFVEETQYF. CDR3 DNA: TGTGCCAGCAGCTTCGTTGAGGAGACCCAGTACTTC.